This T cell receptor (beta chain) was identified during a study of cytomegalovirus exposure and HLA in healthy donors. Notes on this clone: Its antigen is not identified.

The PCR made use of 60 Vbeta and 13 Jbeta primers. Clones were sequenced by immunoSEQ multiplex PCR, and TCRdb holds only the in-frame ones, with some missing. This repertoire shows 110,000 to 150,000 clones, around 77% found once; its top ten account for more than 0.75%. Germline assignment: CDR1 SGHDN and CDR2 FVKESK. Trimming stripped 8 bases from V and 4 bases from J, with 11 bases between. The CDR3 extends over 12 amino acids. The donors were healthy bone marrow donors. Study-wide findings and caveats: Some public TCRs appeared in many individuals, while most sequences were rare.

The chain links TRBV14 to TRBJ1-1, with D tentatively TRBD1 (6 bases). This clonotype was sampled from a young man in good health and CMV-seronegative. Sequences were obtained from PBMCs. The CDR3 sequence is CASGGVSTEAFF. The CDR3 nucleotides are TGTGCCAGCGGGGGCGTAAGCACTGAAGCTTTCTTT.